This is a list of T cell receptor beta chains from one sample in a study of T cells after yellow fever vaccination. Each CDR3 protein gets one entry after TCRdb re-called the 5' RACE reads with MiXCR. The table has more than 350,000 distinct CDR3 sequences, around a tenth seen once. The sample consisted of PBMCs, taken on the day of the first yellow fever vaccination. The source is a man between 18 and 29 years old who received the YFV17D yellow fever vaccine. Each CDR3 is given with its conserved first and last residue. Fields, in order: CDR3 protein, CDR3 DNA, clone size, D gene, V gene, J gene. A D gene is named only where the DNA matches it firmly. Clone size is shown for a subset of rows, as once, few, many or a class of expanded clone.

CASSFSHNQPQHF,TGTGCCAGCAGTTTTTCCCACAATCAGCCCCAGCATTTT,-,-,TRBV12-3/TRBV12-4,TRBJ1-5
CASSSTRLTTGRWTDTQYF,TGTGCCAGCAGCTCCACACGACTTACTACAGGGCGGTGGACAGATACGCAGTATTTT,few,-,TRBV11-1,TRBJ2-3
CSAILDAVLGAFF,TGCAGTGCTATTTTGGACGCGGTCTTAGGAGCTTTCTTT,few,-,TRBV20-1,TRBJ1-1
CASSLAPAAYNEQFF,TGTGCCAGCAGTTTAGCTCCAGCGGCGTACAATGAGCAGTTCTTC,few,-,TRBV12-3/TRBV12-4,TRBJ2-1
CASSQDRVGKVGTEAFF,TGTGCCAGCAGCCAAGATAGGGTCGGAAAGGTTGGGACTGAAGCTTTCTTT,-,-,TRBV3-1,TRBJ1-1
CASSYSAGGEAKNIQYF,TGTGCCAGCAGTTACTCGGCAGGGGGCGAAGCCAAAAACATTCAGTACTTC,few,TRBD1,TRBV6-5,TRBJ2-4
CASSLTTKVYEQYF,TGTGCCAGCAGTTTAACCACAAAGGTCTACGAGCAGTACTTC,few,-,TRBV6-5,TRBJ2-7
CSARVGTAYSNQPQHF,TGCAGTGCTAGAGTGGGAACGGCGTATAGCAATCAGCCCCAGCATTTT,few,-,TRBV20-1,TRBJ1-5
CASSFLPGTGNTIYF,TGTGCCAGCAGTTTTCTGCCTGGGACGGGAAACACCATATATTTT,few,-,TRBV12-3/TRBV12-4,TRBJ1-3
CASSQDPGSRETQYF,TGCGCCAGCAGCCAAGATCCAGGGTCTCGGGAGACCCAGTACTTC,few,-,TRBV4-1,TRBJ2-5
CASSFSWQSSGNTIYF,TGTGCCAGCAGCTTCTCATGGCAGAGCTCTGGAAACACCATATATTTT,-,-,TRBV7-2,TRBJ1-3
CASSAPNQPQHF,TGTGCCAGCTCAGCCCCCAATCAGCCCCAGCATTTT,many,-,TRBV18,TRBJ1-5
CSVEPDLPISYNEQFF,TGCAGCGTTGAACCCGACCTCCCAATCTCCTACAATGAGCAGTTCTTC,-,-,TRBV29-1,TRBJ2-1
CASSSLGDRANQPQHF,TGTGCCAGCAGCTCCTTGGGGGACAGGGCCAATCAGCCCCAGCATTTT,few,TRBD1,TRBV5-6,TRBJ1-5